This T cell receptor beta chain originates from a study of shared clonotypes between healthy human individuals (dated by TCRdb to the early 2020s). The study in broad terms: A few men and two women, aged 18 to 49 years, made up the cohort. Each donor's leukapheresis produced roughly between roughly 0.85 and 9.5 billion PBMCs. To estimate repertoire size and how much clonotypes are shared between individuals, the study performed deep sequencing of blood TCR repertoires from a handful of healthy adults. Different laboratories and diverse techniques were used to prepare libraries and sequence TCR repertoires, to increase sequencing depth and limit assay-specific biases.

This clone was recorded only once. No antigen is known for it. No clone much larger than this one lies a single base away; base qualities are absent. The donors were healthy, HIV-negative adults with no recently reported acute infections or vaccinations. Every donor was a Caucasian adult residing in Nashville, Tennessee, USA. For unsorted samples, roughly 91 million PBMCs were counted, and genomic DNA was extracted using the QIAamp DNA Blood Mini kit. Blood was collected by leukapheresis, and PBMCs were isolated by Ficoll-Histopaque density gradient centrifugation and then cryopreserved in liquid nitrogen vapor phase. Points the paper makes about the study in general: Based on pairwise subsampling, the degree of clonotype sharing among donors was expected to be affected by sequencing depth. Only blood was sampled, and tissue TCR repertoires likely differ from those in blood. The small number of donors limited the genetic and exposure-history diversity represented.

Using the deep immunoSEQ assay, multiplex PCR amplified TCR CDR3 regions from genomic DNA. Extracted genomic DNA from each cell subset was distributed evenly across all wells of several immunoSEQ 96-well plates, and each plate was treated as a replicate. For unsorted PBMC, 300 ng of genomic DNA, equivalent to 30,000 to 35,000 T cell genomes, went into each replicate PCR. Ten immunoSEQ deep assay plates were used to sequence the unsorted PBMC genomic DNA. Purified libraries were quantified with a Qubit 3.0 fluorometer, sized on a Bioanalyzer 2100, and re-quantified with the KAPA Library Quantification kit. A separate single-read 150-cycle Illumina NextSeq 550 flow cell was used to sequence each immunoSEQ 96-well plate. Per the original workflow: Because the immunoSEQ output included only junctional sequences and no quality scores, the filtering could not be the same as the filtering used for full-length reads. Sequences were annotated with PyIR, a Python wrapper for IgBLAST v1.9, using IMGT germline references to assign V/J genes and CDR3. Any read was removed if the V/J assignment was weak (E-value above 1e-6), the CDR3 was missing, or the read contained stop codons, out-of-frame junctions, or ambiguous translated residues. V3J clonotypes were defined by identical inferred V gene, J gene, and CDR3 amino acid sequence. The percentage overlap between two repertoires was calculated by dividing the number of shared unique clonotypes by the size of the smaller repertoire. RTK rarefaction, the Chao1 estimator, and Recon v2.1 estimates of unobserved clonotypes were used to assess repertoire richness. The clones in this table, taken by TCRdb from immuneACCESS, are in-frame only. Not every clone is retained; where verified, under half of the shortfall comes from an unresolved V gene, and the cause of the rest is unknown. Clone size and the V and J calls come from that table; the DNA yielded D and trimming. The sample profile shows under 600,000 clones; around 76% of them were found once. The ten largest clones represent around 12% of the sample.

The CDR3 goes from the cysteine to the phenylalanine over 21 residues. Only CDR3 DNA is held: 63 bases, read in frame from base 1. The source is a woman between 40 and 55 years old in good health. Some clones in this sample may be carry-over from other donors' samples. Sample: PBMCs. This chain is built from TRBV1 and TRBJ2-1; TRBD2 was called by the table and not checked on the DNA. TRBV1 is shown as a pseudogene. DNA sequence: TGCACCAGCAGCACACAAGATCCACTGCTTGATATGCGGGTCGTCAGGAGGAAGCAGTTCTTC. This translates into CTSSTQDPLLDMRVVRRKQFF.